The 8 T cell receptor beta chains below come from one sample, sequenced in a study of Graves' ophthalmopathy and Graves' hyperthyroidism. The TCR beta CDR3 regions underwent amplification from RNA transcripts. In the first round, RT-PCR was carried out with HTBI primers, and a multiplex PCR formed the second round. TCRdb re-called the multiplex PCR reads through MiXCR, storing one row per CDR3 protein. The data show 200,000 to 250,000 distinct CDR3 sequences, with around a fifth seen just once and roughly 40% held by the top ten. Sequencing was done on a sample of peripheral blood. The receptors here all came from a woman aged 50 to 65 with Graves' ophthalmopathy.

This chain joins TRBV30 and TRBJ1-5; possibly TRBD1 for D (5 bases). The CDR3 totals 13 residues. Germline V CDR1 and CDR2: GTSNPN, SVGIG (reference sequence). The V end lost 0 bases, the J end lost 10 bases, and 13 bases lay between the germline ends. The CDR3 region is CAWSVKGGTPQHF. The CDR3 DNA reads TGTGCCTGGAGTGTAAAGGGAGGGACCCCCCAGCATTTT.

In its sample, this clonotype was seen many times. This chain uses TRBV10-3 with TRBJ2-7; 11 bases are shared with TRBD1. CDR3 length: 14 residues. Per the germline V gene, CDR1 is ENHRY and CDR2 is SYGVKD. Trimming took 5 bases from V and 2 from J; bases not matched to a gene: 2. CDR3 residues: CAISTGQGAYEQYF. Here the CDR3 DNA reads TGTGCCATCAGTACGGGACAGGGGGCCTACGAGCAGTACTTC.

The chain carries TRBV15 and TRBJ2-7; 11 nucleotides align to TRBD2. CDR3 length equals 15 residues. After removal of 3 bases from V and 3 bases from J, the junction contained 4 bases not matched to a gene. Germline lookup yields CDR1 LNHNV and CDR2 YYDKDF (reference sequence). The CDR3 here is CATSRRTSGFYEQYF. CDR3 in DNA: TGTGCCACCAGCAGGCGGACTAGCGGGTTCTACGAGCAGTACTTC. Complete variable domain (other parts from reference TRBV15 and TRBJ2-7): DAMVIQNPRYQVTQFGKPVTLSCSQTLNHNVMYWYQQKSSQAPKLLFHYYDKDFNNEADTPDNFQSRRPNTSFCFLDIRSPGLGDTAMYLCATSRRTSGFYEQYFGPGTRLTVT.

The sample holds a few counts of this clonotype. This rearrangement joins TRBV5-1 to TRBJ2-2; 10 bases line up with TRBD1. Germline loops: CDR1 SGHRS, CDR2 YFSETQ. Trimming cost V 0 bases and J 3 bases; bases outside gene matches: 5. CDR3 length: 17 amino acids. This CDR3 is CASSLAPGQGYTGELFF. The DNA of the CDR3 is TGCGCCAGCAGCTTGGCTCCGGGACAGGGGTACACCGGGGAGCTGTTTTTT.

This clonotype was seen ten or more times. This sequence joins TRBV28 and TRBJ1-3; 7 nucleotides align to TRBD1. This CDR3 contains 15 residues. The V gene end was trimmed by 7 bases and the J gene end by 0 bases; junction bases not matched to a gene: 6. From germline, CDR1 is MDHEN and CDR2 SYDVKM. The CDR3 nucleotides are TGTGCCAGCACCCCAGGGGGTGACTCTGGAAACACCATATATTTT. As protein: CASTPGGDSGNTIYF.

The CDR3 loop is CASSRERSYEQYF. In nucleotides, the CDR3 is TGCGCCAGCAGCCGGGAGCGTTCCTACGAGCAGTACTTC. The chain joins TRBV4-1 to TRBJ2-7; D might be TRBD2 (5 bases). Germline V lookup: CDR1 MGHRA, CDR2 YSYEKL. V shed 4 bases and J shed 1 base, with 8 bases lying between them. The CDR3 is made up of 13 amino acids.

The sample holds many counts of this clonotype. The chain carries TRBV12-5 and TRBJ2-2; no reliable D call. The CDR3 totals 14 residues. Germline CDR1 LGHNT, CDR2 FRNRAP. V was pared by 4 bases and J by 4 bases, with 10 bases between. CDR3 loop: CASGSDSSTGELFF. In nucleotides, the CDR3 is TGTGCTAGTGGTTCAGACTCCTCCACCGGGGAGCTGTTTTTT. The full variable domain, completed using reference TRBV12-5 and TRBJ2-2, is DARVTQTPRHKVTEMGQEVTMRCQPILGHNTVFWYRQTMMQGLELLAYFRNRAPLDDSGMPKDRFSAEMPDATLATLKIQPSEPRDSAVYFCASGSDSSTGELFFGEGSRLTVL.

This clonotype was counted many times. The CDR3 reads CASSLTSSLQETQYF. As DNA, the CDR3 is TGTGCCAGCAGCTTAACGAGTAGCCTCCAAGAGACCCAGTACTTC. The chain joins TRBV7-3 to TRBJ2-5; the D is unclear. The CDR3 has 15 residues. Trimming removed 0 bases at V and 1 base at J, with 9 bases between. Germline-derived CDR1 and CDR2 are SGHTA and FQGTGA.